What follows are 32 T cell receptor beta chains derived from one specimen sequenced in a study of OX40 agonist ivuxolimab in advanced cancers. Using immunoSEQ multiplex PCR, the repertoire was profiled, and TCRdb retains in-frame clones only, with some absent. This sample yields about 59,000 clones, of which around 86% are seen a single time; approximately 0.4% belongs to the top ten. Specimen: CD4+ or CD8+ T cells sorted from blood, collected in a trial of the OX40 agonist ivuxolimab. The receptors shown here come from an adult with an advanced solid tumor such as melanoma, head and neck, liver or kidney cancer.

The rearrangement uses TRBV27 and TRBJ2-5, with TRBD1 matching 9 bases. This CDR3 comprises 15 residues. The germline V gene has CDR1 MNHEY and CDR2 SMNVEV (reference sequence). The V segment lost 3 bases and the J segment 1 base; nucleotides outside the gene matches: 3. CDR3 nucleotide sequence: TGTGCCAGCAGTTTCCGACAGGGGGTCCAAGAGACCCAGTACTTC. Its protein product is CASSFRQGVQETQYF.

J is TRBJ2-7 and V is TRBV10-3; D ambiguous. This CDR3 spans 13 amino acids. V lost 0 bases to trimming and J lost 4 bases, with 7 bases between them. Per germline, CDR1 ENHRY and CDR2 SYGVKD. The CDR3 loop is CAISESALYEQYF. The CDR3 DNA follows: TGTGCCATCAGTGAGTCGGCACTGTACGAGCAGTACTTC.

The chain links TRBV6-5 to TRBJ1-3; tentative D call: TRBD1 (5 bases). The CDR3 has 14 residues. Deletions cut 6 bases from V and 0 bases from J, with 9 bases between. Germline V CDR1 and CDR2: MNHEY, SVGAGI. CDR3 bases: TGTGCCAGCAGAAGGACAATCTCTGGAAACACCATATATTTT. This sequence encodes CASRRTISGNTIYF.

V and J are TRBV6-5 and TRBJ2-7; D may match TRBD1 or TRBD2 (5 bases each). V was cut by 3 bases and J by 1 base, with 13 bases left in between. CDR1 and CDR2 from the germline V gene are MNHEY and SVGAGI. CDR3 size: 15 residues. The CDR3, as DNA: TGTGCCAGCAGTTATGCCGGGACGGGGTCCTACGAGCAGTACTTC. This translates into CASSYAGTGSYEQYF.

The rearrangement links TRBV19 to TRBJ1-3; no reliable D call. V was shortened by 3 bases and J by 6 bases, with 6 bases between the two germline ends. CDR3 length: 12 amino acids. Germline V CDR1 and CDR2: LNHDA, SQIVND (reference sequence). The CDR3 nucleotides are TGTGCCAGTAGTATTCGAGTAAACACCATATATTTT. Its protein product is CASSIRVNTIYF.

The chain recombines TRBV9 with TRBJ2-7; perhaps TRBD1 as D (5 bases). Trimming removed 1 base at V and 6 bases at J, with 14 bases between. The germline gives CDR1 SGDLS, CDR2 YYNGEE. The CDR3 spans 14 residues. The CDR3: CASSVQGSSGEQYF. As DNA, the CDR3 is TGTGCCAGCAGCGTACAGGGTAGTTCTGGCGAGCAGTACTTC.

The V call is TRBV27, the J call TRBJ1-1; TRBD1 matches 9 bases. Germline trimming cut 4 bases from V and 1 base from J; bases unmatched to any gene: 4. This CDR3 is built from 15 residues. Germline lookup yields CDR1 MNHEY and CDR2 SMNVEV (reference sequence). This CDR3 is CASSSYRGRNTEAFF. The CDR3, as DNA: TGTGCCAGCAGTTCATACAGGGGGCGGAACACTGAAGCTTTCTTT.

CDR3 loop: CASSALRTVLNGYTF. The CDR3 nucleotides are TGTGCCAGCAGCGCTCTCCGGACAGTCCTGAATGGCTACACCTTC. The chain is built from TRBV7-2 and TRBJ1-2; D possibly corresponds to TRBD1 (6 bases). With 5 bases removed from V and 6 bases from J, the gap between germline ends came to 19 bases. Germline V CDR1 and CDR2: SGHTA, FQGNSA. This CDR3 has 15 residues.

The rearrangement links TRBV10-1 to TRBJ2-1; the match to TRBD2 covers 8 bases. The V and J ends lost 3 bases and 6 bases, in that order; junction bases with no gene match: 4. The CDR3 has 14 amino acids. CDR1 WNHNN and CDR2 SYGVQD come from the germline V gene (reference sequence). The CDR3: CASSEAGARNEQFF. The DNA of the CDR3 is TGCGCCAGCAGTGAAGCGGGGGCTCGCAATGAGCAGTTCTTC.

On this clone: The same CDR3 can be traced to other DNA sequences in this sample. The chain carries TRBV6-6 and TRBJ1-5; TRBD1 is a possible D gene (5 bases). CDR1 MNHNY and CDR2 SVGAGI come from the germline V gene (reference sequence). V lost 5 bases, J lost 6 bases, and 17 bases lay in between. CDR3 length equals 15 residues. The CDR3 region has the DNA TGTGCCAGCAGTCAAGGGCGGGGGGGGACTCAGCCCCAGCATTTT. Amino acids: CASSQGRGGTQPQHF.

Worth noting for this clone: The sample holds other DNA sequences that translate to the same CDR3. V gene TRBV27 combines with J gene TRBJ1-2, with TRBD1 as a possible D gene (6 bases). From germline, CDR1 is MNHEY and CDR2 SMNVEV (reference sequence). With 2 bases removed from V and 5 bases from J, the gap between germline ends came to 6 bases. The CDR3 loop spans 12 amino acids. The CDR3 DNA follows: TGTGCCAGCAGTTTACAGGGGTATGGCTACACCTTC. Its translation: CASSLQGYGYTF.

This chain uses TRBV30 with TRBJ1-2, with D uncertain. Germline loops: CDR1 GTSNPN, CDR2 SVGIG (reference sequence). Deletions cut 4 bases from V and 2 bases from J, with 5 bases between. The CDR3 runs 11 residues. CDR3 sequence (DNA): TGTGCCTGGACAGAGAACTATGGCTACACCTTC. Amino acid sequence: CAWTENYGYTF.

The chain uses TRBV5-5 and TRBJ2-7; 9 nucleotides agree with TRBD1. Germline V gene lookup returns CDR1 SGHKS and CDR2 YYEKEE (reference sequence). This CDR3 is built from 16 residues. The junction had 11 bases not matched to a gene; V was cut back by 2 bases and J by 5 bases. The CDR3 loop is CASSLKGTGNLDEQYF. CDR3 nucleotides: TGTGCCAGCAGCTTAAAAGGGACAGGGAATTTGGACGAGCAGTACTTC.

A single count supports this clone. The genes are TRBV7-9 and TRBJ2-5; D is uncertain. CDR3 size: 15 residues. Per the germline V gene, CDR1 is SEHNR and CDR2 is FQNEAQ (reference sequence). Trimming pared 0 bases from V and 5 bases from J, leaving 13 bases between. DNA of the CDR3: TGTGCCAGCAGCTTAGCGTGGGGTGGTAGCGAGACCCAGTACTTC. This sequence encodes CASSLAWGGSETQYF.

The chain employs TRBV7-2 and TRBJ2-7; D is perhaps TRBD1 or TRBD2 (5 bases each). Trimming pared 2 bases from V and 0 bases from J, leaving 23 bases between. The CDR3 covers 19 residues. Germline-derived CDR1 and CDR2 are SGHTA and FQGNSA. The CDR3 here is CASSLNPGTFGRSSYEQYF. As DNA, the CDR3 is TGTGCCAGCAGCTTAAATCCCGGGACGTTCGGAAGGAGCTCCTACGAGCAGTACTTC.

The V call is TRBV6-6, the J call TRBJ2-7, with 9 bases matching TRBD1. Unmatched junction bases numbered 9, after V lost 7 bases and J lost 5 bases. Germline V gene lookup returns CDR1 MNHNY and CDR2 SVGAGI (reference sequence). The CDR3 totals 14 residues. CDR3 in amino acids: CASTHQQGAHEQYF. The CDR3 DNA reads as TGTGCCAGCACCCACCAACAGGGGGCCCACGAGCAGTACTTC.

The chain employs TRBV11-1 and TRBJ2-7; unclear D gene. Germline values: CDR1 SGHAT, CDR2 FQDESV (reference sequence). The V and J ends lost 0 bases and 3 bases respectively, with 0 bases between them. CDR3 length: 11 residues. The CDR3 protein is CASSLAYEQYF. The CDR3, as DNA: TGTGCCAGCAGCTTAGCCTACGAGCAGTACTTC.

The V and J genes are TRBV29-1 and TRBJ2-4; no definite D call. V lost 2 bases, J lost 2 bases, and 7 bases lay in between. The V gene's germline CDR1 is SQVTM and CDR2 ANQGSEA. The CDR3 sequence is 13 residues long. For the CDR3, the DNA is TGCAGCGTTGAAATGGCATCCAAAAACATTCAGTACTTC. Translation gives CSVEMASKNIQYF.

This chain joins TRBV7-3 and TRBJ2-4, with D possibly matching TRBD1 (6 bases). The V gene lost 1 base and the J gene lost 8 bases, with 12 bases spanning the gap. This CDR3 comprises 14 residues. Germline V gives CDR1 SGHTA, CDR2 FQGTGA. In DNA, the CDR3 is TGTGCCAGCAGCTTAAGGGGGCCCGAGGACATTCAGTACTTC. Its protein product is CASSLRGPEDIQYF.

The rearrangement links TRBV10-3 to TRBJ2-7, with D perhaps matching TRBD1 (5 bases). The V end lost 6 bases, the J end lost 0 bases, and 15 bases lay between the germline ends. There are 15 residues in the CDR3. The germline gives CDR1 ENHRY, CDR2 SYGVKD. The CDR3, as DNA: TGTGCCATCAGCCCCCCGTGGGGCCGCTCCTACGAGCAGTACTTC. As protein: CAISPPWGRSYEQYF.

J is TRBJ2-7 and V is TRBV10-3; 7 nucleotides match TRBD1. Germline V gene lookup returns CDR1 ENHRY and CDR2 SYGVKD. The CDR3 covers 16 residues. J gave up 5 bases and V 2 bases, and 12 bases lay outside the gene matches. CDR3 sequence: CAISEVSDRVVDEQYF. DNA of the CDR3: TGTGCCATCAGTGAGGTGTCCGACAGGGTTGTGGACGAGCAGTACTTC.

In nucleotides, the CDR3 is TGTGCCAGCAGGACACCCTCTAGCGGGAGAGCATACGAGCAGTACTTC. Its protein product is CASRTPSSGRAYEQYF. The chain combines TRBV28 with TRBJ2-7, with TRBD2 matching 10 bases. From germline, CDR1 is MDHEN and CDR2 SYDVKM. The CDR3 length is 16 residues. Unmatched junction bases numbered 12, after V lost 6 bases and J lost 4 bases.

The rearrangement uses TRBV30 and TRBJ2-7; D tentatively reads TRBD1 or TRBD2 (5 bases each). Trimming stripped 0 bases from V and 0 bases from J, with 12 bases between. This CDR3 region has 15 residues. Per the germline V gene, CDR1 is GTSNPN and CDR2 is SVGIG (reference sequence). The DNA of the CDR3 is TGTGCCTGGAGTGTAAGGGACCGGCTCTCCTACGAGCAGTACTTC. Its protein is CAWSVRDRLSYEQYF.

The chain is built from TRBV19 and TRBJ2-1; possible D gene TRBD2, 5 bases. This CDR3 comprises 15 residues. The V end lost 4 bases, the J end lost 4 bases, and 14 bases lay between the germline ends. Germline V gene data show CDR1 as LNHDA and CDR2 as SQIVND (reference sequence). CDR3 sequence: CASSSTSSGYNEQFF. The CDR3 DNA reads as TGTGCCAGTAGTAGCACTAGTTCGGGTTACAATGAGCAGTTCTTC.

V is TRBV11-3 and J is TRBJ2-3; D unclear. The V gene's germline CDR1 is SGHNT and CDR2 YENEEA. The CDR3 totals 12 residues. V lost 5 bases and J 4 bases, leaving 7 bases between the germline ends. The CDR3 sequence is CASSLSADTQYF. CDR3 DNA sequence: TGTGCCAGCAGCCTATCTGCAGATACGCAGTATTTT.

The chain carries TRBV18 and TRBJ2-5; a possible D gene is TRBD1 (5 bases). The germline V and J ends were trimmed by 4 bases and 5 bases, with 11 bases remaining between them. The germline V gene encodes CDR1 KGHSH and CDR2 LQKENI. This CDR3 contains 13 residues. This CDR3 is CASSLSRQETQYF. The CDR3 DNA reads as TGTGCCAGCTCACTCAGCCGACAGGAGACCCAGTACTTC.

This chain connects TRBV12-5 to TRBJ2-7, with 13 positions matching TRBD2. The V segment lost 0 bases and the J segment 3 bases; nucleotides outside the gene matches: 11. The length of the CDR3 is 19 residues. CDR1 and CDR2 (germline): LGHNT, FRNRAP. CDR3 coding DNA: TGTGCTAGTGGTTTGGTTTTTTTGGGGACTAGCGGGGACGGCTACGAGCAGTACTTC. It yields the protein CASGLVFLGTSGDGYEQYF.

The CDR3 DNA follows: TGTGCCAGCAGCTTAGATCCACCGAACACTGAAGCTTTCTTT. This translates into CASSLDPPNTEAFF. The rearrangement joins TRBV11-2 to TRBJ1-1; D is uncertain. V was pared by 0 bases and J by 1 base, with 6 bases between. The CDR3 runs 14 residues. Per germline, CDR1 SGHAT and CDR2 FQNNGV.

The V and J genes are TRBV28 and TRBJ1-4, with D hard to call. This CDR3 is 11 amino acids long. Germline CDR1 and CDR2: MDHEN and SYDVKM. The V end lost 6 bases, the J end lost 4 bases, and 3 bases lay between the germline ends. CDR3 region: CASRRNEKLFF. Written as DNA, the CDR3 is TGTGCCAGCAGGCGTAATGAAAAACTGTTTTTT.

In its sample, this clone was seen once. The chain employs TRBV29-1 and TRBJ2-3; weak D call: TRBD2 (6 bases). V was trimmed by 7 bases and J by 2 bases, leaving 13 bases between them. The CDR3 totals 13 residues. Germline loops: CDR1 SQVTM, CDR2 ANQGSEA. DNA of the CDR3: TGCAGCGGGGCGGCGGGGTCCACAGATACGCAGTATTTT. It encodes CSGAAGSTDTQYF.

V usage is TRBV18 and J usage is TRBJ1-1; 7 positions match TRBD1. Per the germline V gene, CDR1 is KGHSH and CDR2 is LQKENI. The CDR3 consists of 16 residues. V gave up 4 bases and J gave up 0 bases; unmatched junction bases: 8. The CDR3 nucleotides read TGTGCCAGCTCACTACACCGGGACAGAATGAACACTGAAGCTTTCTTT. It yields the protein CASSLHRDRMNTEAFF.

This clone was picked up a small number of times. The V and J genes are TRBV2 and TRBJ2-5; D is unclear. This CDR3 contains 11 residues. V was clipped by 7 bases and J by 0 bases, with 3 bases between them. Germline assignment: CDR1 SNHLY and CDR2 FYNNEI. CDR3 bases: TGTGCCAGCAAGTACCAAGAGACCCAGTACTTC. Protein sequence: CASKYQETQYF.